Presented here are 26 T cell receptor beta chains from one specimen sequenced in a study of post-analysis software for immune sequencing data. Overall study results and limits: Controls showed lower frequencies than patients for roughly 5 TRBV segments, and TRBV5-6, TRBV5-1 and TRBV20-1 were among these.

These receptors lack a known antigen. Included in the TCR beta cDNA libraries were unique molecular identifiers. TCRdb fed the PCR reads into MiXCR, producing one record per CDR3 protein. The table shows around 710,000 distinct CDR3 sequences, with 46% occurring only once. Specimen: blood. These receptors all come from a girl under 18 with multiple sclerosis.

V usage is TRBV7-2 and J usage is TRBJ1-1; no firm D call. V dropped 5 bases and J dropped 1 base, with 11 bases sitting between them. Germline CDR1 is SGHTA and CDR2 is FQGNSA. The CDR3 has 14 residues. The CDR3 DNA sequence: TGTGCCAGCAGCCGGGGAAGCCAGAACACTGAAGCTTTCTTT. Encoded protein: CASSRGSQNTEAFF.

This clonotype appeared a few times. V and J are TRBV12-3 or TRBV12-4 and TRBJ2-5, with D uncertain. The CDR3 is 13 amino acids. V lost 0 bases, J lost 6 bases, and 8 bases lay in between. In DNA, the CDR3 is TGTGCCAGCAGTTTAGCGTTTACGAAGACCCAGTACTTC. Its protein product is CASSLAFTKTQYF.

This chain links TRBV7-3 with TRBJ2-7; D might be TRBD2 (6 bases). V was trimmed by 1 base and J by 3 bases, leaving 13 bases between them. The CDR3 spans 15 residues. Germline CDR1 reads SGHTA; CDR2 reads FQGTGA. In nucleotides, the CDR3 is TGTGCCAGCAGCTTAAGGATAGCGGAGGACTACGAGCAGTACTTC. It is translated as CASSLRIAEDYEQYF.

The rearrangement uses TRBV5-1 and TRBJ2-3; D not certain. The germline V gene encodes CDR1 SGHRS and CDR2 YFSETQ. V lost 0 bases to trimming and J lost 2 bases, with 10 bases between them. The CDR3 consists of 15 residues. The CDR3 DNA reads as TGCGCCAGCAGCTTGGTCCTCGCTACCACAGATACGCAGTATTTT. The encoded protein is CASSLVLATTDTQYF. The variable domain in full, completed from reference TRBV5-1 and TRBJ2-3, reads KAGVTQTPRYLIKTRGQQVTLSCSPISGHRSVSWYQQTPGQGLQFLFEYFSETQRNKGNFPGRFSGRQFSNSRSEMNVSTLELGDSALYLCASSLVLATTDTQYFGPGTRLTVL.

This clonotype occurred many times. The DNA of the CDR3 is TGCGCCAGCAGCTTATCTTGGGACAGCCTCTATGGCTACACCTTC. It is translated as CASSLSWDSLYGYTF. This chain links TRBV5-1 with TRBJ1-2, with 7 bases that match TRBD1. Germline CDR1 reads SGHRS; CDR2 reads YFSETQ. CDR3 length: 15 amino acids. V trimming: 2 bases; J trimming: 4 bases; junction bases outside the gene matches: 8.

Comment on this clonotype: One junction end disagrees with the germline gene, perhaps due to a read error. The V and J genes are TRBV7-7 and TRBJ2-7; D is unresolved. The CDR3 covers 13 residues. Germline values: CDR1 SSHAT, CDR2 FNYEAQ (reference sequence). The DNA for the CDR3 is TGTGCTAGCAGCTTAAGGCTAGAGGACGAGCAGTACTTC. Its protein is CASSLRLEDEQYF.

This chain links TRBV6-5 with TRBJ1-5; 8 bases align to TRBD1. Germline V CDR1 and CDR2: MNHEY, SVGAGI. The J segment lost 7 bases and the V segment lost 6 bases, leaving 8 bases of the junction unmatched. This CDR3 region has 14 residues. CDR3 coding DNA: TGTGCCAGCAGCTTGGACAGGGAGGGCCAGCCCCAGCATTTT. Its translation is CASSLDREGQPQHF.

This clonotype was counted a few times. The rearrangement links TRBV6-6 to TRBJ1-5; D gene ambiguous. The V and J ends lost 2 bases and 7 bases respectively, with 9 bases between them. The CDR3 is 13 residues long. Germline assignment: CDR1 MNHNY and CDR2 SVGAGI (reference sequence). CDR3 sequence reads: CASSYGGGQPQHF. CDR3 DNA: TGTGCCAGCAGTTACGGCGGAGGCCAGCCCCAGCATTTT.

The CDR3 is CASSLGAGVVDEQFF. Written as DNA, the CDR3 is TGTGCCAGCAGTTTAGGTGCGGGAGTGGTAGATGAGCAGTTCTTC. The J gene is TRBJ2-1, the V gene TRBV12-3 or TRBV12-4, with 7 bases that match TRBD2. V gave up 1 base and J gave up 8 bases; unmatched junction bases: 8. The CDR3 runs to 15 residues.

The V and J genes are TRBV29-1 and TRBJ1-1, with 7 bases aligning to TRBD1. V was clipped by 1 base and J by 5 bases; unmatched bases: 4. The CDR3 length is 13 residues. Germline loops: CDR1 SQVTM, CDR2 ANQGSEA. The CDR3 sequence: CSVEGGQRTEAFF. The DNA for the CDR3 is TGCAGCGTTGAAGGGGGACAGCGGACTGAAGCTTTCTTT.

This chain connects TRBV6-6 to TRBJ2-2; no definite D call. The CDR3 is 12 amino acids. Germline values: CDR1 MNHNY, CDR2 SVGAGI (reference sequence). The V end was cut by 8 bases, the J end by 2 bases, with 6 bases between. The CDR3, as DNA: TGTGCCAGCGGGCCTAACACCGGGGAGCTGTTTTTT. It yields the protein CASGPNTGELFF.

The V and J genes are TRBV27 and TRBJ2-4; 10 nucleotides line up with TRBD1. CDR3 length: 15 amino acids. In germline, CDR1 is MNHEY, CDR2 SMNVEV (reference sequence). After removal of 6 bases from V and 5 bases from J, the junction contained 7 bases not matched to a gene. The CDR3 sequence: CASSPTGTGENIQYF. As DNA, the CDR3 is TGTGCCAGCAGCCCTACCGGGACAGGGGAAAACATTCAGTACTTC.

The gene calls are TRBV20-1 and TRBJ2-7, with D unclear. CDR3 size: 13 residues. V dropped 0 bases and J dropped 2 bases, with 8 bases sitting between them. Germline lookup yields CDR1 DFQATT and CDR2 SNEGSKA (reference sequence). This chain's CDR3 is CSARDGSTYEQYF. In nucleotides, the CDR3 is TGCAGTGCTAGAGACGGCAGCACCTACGAGCAGTACTTC.

This clonotype occurred a few times. The chain has TRBV21-1 and TRBJ2-7; the D call TRBD1 from the table was never checked on the DNA. TRBV21-1 is reported as a pseudogene. The CDR3 spans 15 residues. The CDR3 protein is CASTNRGDRGYEQYF. CDR3 coding DNA: TGTGCCAGCACCAACCGTGGGGACAGGGGCTACGAGCAGTACTTC.

This clonotype was picked up a small number of times. The V gene is TRBV28, the J gene TRBJ2-4; D perhaps matches TRBD1 (5 bases). The J call may be in error: the DNA end matches TRBJ2-7 better. Germline values: CDR1 MDHEN, CDR2 SYDVKM. This CDR3 has 15 amino acids. In DNA form, the CDR3 reads TGTGCCAGCAGTCCTCATAGGGGTATCGAGTCCGAGCAGTACTTC. Translated, it gives CASSPHRGIESEQYF.

The V call is TRBV7-2, the J call TRBJ2-5; maybe TRBD2 (6 bases). V gave up 5 bases and J gave up 2 bases, with 9 bases separating them. CDR1 is SGHTA and CDR2 is FQGNSA in the germline V gene. CDR3 length: 13 amino acids. CDR3: CASSRERQETQYF. CDR3 sequence (DNA): TGTGCCAGCAGCCGGGAGCGTCAAGAGACCCAGTACTTC.

The gene calls are TRBV5-1 and TRBJ2-7; D not resolved. Per germline, CDR1 SGHRS and CDR2 YFSETQ. This CDR3 contains 16 residues. Trimming left V 0 bases short and J 2 bases short, with 15 bases between. CDR3 sequence: CASSLESGSPPYEQYF. The CDR3 region has the DNA TGCGCCAGCAGCTTGGAGAGTGGCAGCCCTCCCTACGAGCAGTACTTC. The whole variable domain, filled in from reference TRBV5-1 and TRBJ2-7, reads KAGVTQTPRYLIKTRGQQVTLSCSPISGHRSVSWYQQTPGQGLQFLFEYFSETQRNKGNFPGRFSGRQFSNSRSEMNVSTLELGDSALYLCASSLESGSPPYEQYFGPGTRLTVT.

The CDR3 is CASSQPSYNEQFF. CDR3 bases: TGTGCCAGCAGTCAGCCCTCCTACAATGAGCAGTTCTTC. V gene TRBV6-5 combines with J gene TRBJ2-1, with D unresolved. Trimming removed 5 bases from V and 0 bases from J, with 5 bases in between. Germline CDR1 MNHEY, CDR2 SVGAGI. CDR3 size: 13 residues.

In this sample, this clonotype turned up once. J is TRBJ2-3 and V is TRBV7-8; the D is unclear. CDR1 and CDR2 from the germline V gene are SGHVS and FQNEAQ. Trimming cost V 1 base and J 2 bases, with 13 bases left between them. The CDR3 sequence is 16 residues long. The CDR3 DNA reads as TGTGCCAGCAGCTTAGGCGTGCCAGCCTACACAGATACGCAGTATTTT. As protein: CASSLGVPAYTDTQYF. Looking up the rest from reference TRBV7-8 and TRBJ2-3 gives the full variable domain: GAGVSQSPRYKVAKRGQDVALRCDPISGHVSLFWYQQALGQGPEFLTYFQNEAQLDKSGLPSDRFFAERPEGSVSTLKIQRTQQEDSAVYLCASSLGVPAYTDTQYFGPGTRLTVL.

This chain connects TRBV29-1 to TRBJ2-3, with 7 bases fitting TRBD2. The germline V gene encodes CDR1 SQVTM and CDR2 ANQGSEA. The CDR3 sequence is 13 residues long. With 3 bases clipped from V and 4 bases from J, the junction kept 4 bases outside the gene matches. The DNA for the CDR3 is TGCAGCGTTGAGGGGGGGAGCGCAGATACGCAGTATTTT. Amino acids: CSVEGGSADTQYF.

There are a few counts of this clonotype. The chain has TRBV7-9 and TRBJ2-1, with TRBD1 as a possible D gene (5 bases). The CDR3 runs 15 residues. Per germline, CDR1 SEHNR and CDR2 FQNEAQ (reference sequence). Trimming removed 5 bases at V and 4 bases at J, with 15 bases between. The CDR3 bases are TGTGCCAGCAGCCTCGACAGTTTCCCATACAATGAGCAGTTCTTC. Translated, it gives CASSLDSFPYNEQFF.

This clonotype was detected a few times. This chain joins TRBV13 and TRBJ1-2; 7 nucleotides match TRBD1. Germline CDR1 reads PRHDT; CDR2 reads FYEKMQ (reference sequence). CDR3 length: 15 residues. V trimming: 4 bases; J trimming: 4 bases; junction bases outside the gene matches: 9. Here the CDR3 DNA reads TGTGCCAGCAGCTCGCCAAGACAGGGTTCCTATGGCTACACCTTC. Translation: CASSSPRQGSYGYTF.

The chain recombines TRBV28 with TRBJ2-6, with D unresolved. From germline, CDR1 is MDHEN and CDR2 SYDVKM. The CDR3 loop spans 12 amino acids. V lost 11 bases and J lost 2, with 7 bases in between. The DNA of the CDR3 is TGTGCCTGCACCGCTGGGGCCAACGTCCTGACTTTC. It translates to CACTAGANVLTF.

The chain employs TRBV15 and TRBJ2-7; 8 nucleotides line up with TRBD1. V trimming: 4 bases; J trimming: 5 bases; junction bases outside the gene matches: 1. Germline assignment: CDR1 LNHNV and CDR2 YYDKDF (reference sequence). The CDR3 has 12 residues. CDR3 sequence: CATSKQGDEQYF. The DNA for the CDR3 is TGTGCCACCAGCAAACAGGGGGACGAGCAGTACTTC.

This clonotype has more than one count but fewer than ten. The chain joins TRBV20-1 to TRBJ1-5; the D gene is possibly TRBD1 (6 bases). In germline, CDR1 is DFQATT, CDR2 SNEGSKA (reference sequence). This CDR3 has 14 amino acids. Trimming took 5 bases from V and 1 from J, leaving 12 bases between them. CDR3 amino acids: CSAPRQVSNQPQHF. Written as DNA, the CDR3 is TGCAGTGCTCCCAGACAGGTCAGCAATCAGCCCCAGCATTTT.

In its sample, this clonotype was seen a few times. J is TRBJ2-1 and V is TRBV12-3 or TRBV12-4, with 11 bases lining up with TRBD2. The CDR3 loop spans 15 amino acids. J lost 3 bases, V lost 9 bases, and 7 bases had no gene match. The CDR3 DNA reads as TGTGCCAGTCGGTTAGCGGGAGGGTTCTACAATGAGCAGTTCTTC. Protein sequence: CASRLAGGFYNEQFF.